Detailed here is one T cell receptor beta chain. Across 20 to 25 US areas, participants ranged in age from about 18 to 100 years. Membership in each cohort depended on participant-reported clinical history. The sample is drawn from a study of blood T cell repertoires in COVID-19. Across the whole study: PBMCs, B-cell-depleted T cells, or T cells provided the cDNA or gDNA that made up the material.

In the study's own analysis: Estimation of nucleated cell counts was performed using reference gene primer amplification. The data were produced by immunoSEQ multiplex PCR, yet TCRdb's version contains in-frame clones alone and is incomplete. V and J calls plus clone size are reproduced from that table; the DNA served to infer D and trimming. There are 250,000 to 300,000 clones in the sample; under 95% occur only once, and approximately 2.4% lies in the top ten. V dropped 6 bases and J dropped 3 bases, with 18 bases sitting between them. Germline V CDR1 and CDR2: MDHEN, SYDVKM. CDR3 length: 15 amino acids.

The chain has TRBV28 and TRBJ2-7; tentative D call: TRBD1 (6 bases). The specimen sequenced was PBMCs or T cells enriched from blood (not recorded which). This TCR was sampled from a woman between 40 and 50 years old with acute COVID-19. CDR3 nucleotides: TGTGCCAGCAGGGGACACCAGTCTGGAGGCTACGAGCAGTACTTC. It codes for CASRGHQSGGYEQYF.